The rows below give T cell receptor beta chains drawn from one sample of a study of T-cell reconstitution after alpha-beta-depleted transplantation in children. TCRdb reprocessed the PCR reads with MiXCR, giving one entry per CDR3 protein. The sample carries some 350,000 distinct CDR3 sequences, roughly 17% recorded once. This material consisted of PBMCs, mostly from graft donor cells, taken 360 days after TCRalphabeta/CD19-depleted stem cell transplant. These TCRs come from a male patient aged 2 to 10 who had a stem cell transplant for acute lymphoblastic leukemia, so the T cells may come from the graft donor. Each CDR3 is given with its conserved first and last residue. The order of the fields is clone size, V gene, D gene, J gene, CDR3 protein, CDR3 DNA. A D gene is named only where the DNA matches it firmly. The size of a clone is reported for some rows only, either as once, few or many, or as a class for expanded clones.

>few|TRBV7-9|-|TRBJ2-5
CASSLRTWYRYQETQYF
TGTGCCAGCAGCTTAAGGACTTGGTACAGATACCAAGAGACCCAGTACTTC
>-|TRBV6-1|-|TRBJ2-3
CASSDRGGDTQYF
TGTGCCAGCAGTGACAGGGGAGGAGATACGCAGTATTTT
>-|TRBV5-1|TRBD1|TRBJ2-7
CASSWGQGAYEQYF
TGCGCCAGCAGCTGGGGACAGGGGGCCTACGAGCAGTACTTC
>-|TRBV4-3|TRBD2|TRBJ2-1
CASSHLSGSYNEQFF
TGCGCCAGCAGCCACCTCAGCGGGAGCTACAATGAGCAGTTCTTC
>many|TRBV7-9|TRBD2|TRBJ2-1
CASSYWTSGLDEQFF
TGTGCCAGCAGCTACTGGACTAGCGGGCTAGATGAGCAGTTCTTC
>few|TRBV5-1|-|TRBJ2-7
CASSIAGVSHEQYF
TGCGCCAGCAGCATAGCAGGGGTGAGCCACGAGCAGTACTTC
>-|TRBV5-5|TRBD1|TRBJ2-7
CASTTGGRDYEQYF
TGTGCCAGCACCACAGGGGGTCGGGACTACGAGCAGTACTTC
>few|TRBV28|-|TRBJ2-5
CASSFRPQETQYF
TGTGCCAGCAGTTTCAGGCCCCAAGAGACCCAGTACTTC
>few|TRBV28|-|TRBJ2-7
CASSFPGSSSYEQYF
TGTGCCAGCAGTTTCCCGGGCTCCAGCTCCTACGAGCAGTACTTC
>few|TRBV12-3/TRBV12-4|TRBD2|TRBJ2-2
CASRPRTRNTGELFF
TGTGCCAGCAGGCCTCGGACTAGAAACACCGGGGAGCTGTTTTTT
>-|TRBV6-1|-|TRBJ2-7
CASSEVGYEQYF
TGTGCCAGCAGTGAAGTTGGCTACGAGCAGTACTTC
>few|TRBV3-1|-|TRBJ2-4
CASSQLEKNIQYF
TGTGCCAGCAGCCAACTTGAGAAAAACATTCAGTACTTC
>-|TRBV20-1|TRBD1|TRBJ2-7
CSAEDRQRSYEQYF
TGCAGTGCTGAGGACAGGCAGCGCTCCTACGAGCAGTACTTC
>many|TRBV9|-|TRBJ1-6
CASSQWYTYNSPLHF
TGTGCCAGCAGCCAATGGTACACCTATAATTCACCCCTCCACTTT
>few|TRBV28|-|TRBJ2-7
CASSPWGAAYEQYF
TGTGCCAGCAGTCCTTGGGGGGCAGCCTACGAGCAGTACTTC